Below are 8 T cell receptor beta chains sequenced from a single sample in a study of T cell changes during pregnancy in multiple sclerosis. The repertoire was sequenced with immunoSEQ multiplex PCR; TCRdb's copy has only in-frame clones and lacks some. There are 85,000 to 130,000 clones in the sample; approximately 92% occur only once, and around 1.2% lies in the top ten. The specimen was peripheral blood, collected in the second trimester of pregnancy. The receptors here all came from a female donor with multiple sclerosis, enrolled in a pregnancy study.

The CDR3 region has the DNA TGTGCCAGCAGCCGCCTAGCAACTAATGAAAAACTGTTTTTT. Its protein is CASSRLATNEKLFF. The chain joins TRBV14 to TRBJ1-4, with unresolved D. The length of the CDR3 is 14 residues. V lost 4 bases and J 0 bases, leaving 6 bases between the germline ends. From germline, CDR1 is SGHDN and CDR2 FVKESK.

The chain links TRBV4-1 to TRBJ1-6; TRBD1 is a possible D gene (5 bases). Germline-derived CDR1 and CDR2 are MGHRA and YSYEKL. Trimming stripped 0 bases from V and 1 base from J, with 25 bases between. The CDR3 sequence is 22 residues long. CDR3 nucleotides: TGCGCCAGCAGCCAAGATAACTCGGGAGGCGGGGGACTCCTTTCCTATAATTCACCCCTCCACTTT. The encoded protein is CASSQDNSGGGGLLSYNSPLHF.

The chain carries TRBV11-3 and TRBJ2-7; 7 bases align to TRBD2. V shed 5 bases, J shed 5 bases, and the junction held 12 bases outside the gene matches. CDR1 and CDR2 from the germline V gene are SGHNT and YENEEA. CDR3 length: 15 residues. DNA for the CDR3: TGTGCCAGCAGCCGATCCAGCGGGGAGTCACACGAGCAGTACTTC. As protein: CASSRSSGESHEQYF. Complete variable domain (other parts from reference TRBV11-3 and TRBJ2-7): EAGVVQSPRYKIIEKKQPVAFWCNPISGHNTLYWYLQNLGQGPELLIRYENEEAVDDSQLPKDRFSAERLKGVDSTLKIQPAELGDSAVYLCASSRSSGESHEQYFGPGTRLTVT.

The genes are TRBV6-1 and TRBJ1-5; 9 positions agree with TRBD1. Germline CDR1 MNHNS, CDR2 SASEGT. CDR3 length: 15 residues. Trimming at V came to 6 bases and at J to 7 bases, leaving 10 bases not matched to a gene. The CDR3, as DNA: TGTGCCAGCAGCGAAACGGGACAGGGTTGGCAGCCCCAGCATTTT. As protein: CASSETGQGWQPQHF.

The table lists this clone with a count of one. The V gene is TRBV6-4, the J gene TRBJ2-3; possibly TRBD2 for D (5 bases). The CDR3 has 13 amino acids. Per germline, CDR1 MRHNA and CDR2 SNTAGT. Trimming removed 6 bases from V and 4 bases from J, with 11 bases in between. The CDR3 region has the DNA TGTGCCAGCAGCCTTGAGGAGGCAGATACGCAGTATTTT. Translating gives CASSLEEADTQYF.

J is TRBJ2-1 and V is TRBV5-4, with 11 nucleotides matching TRBD2. After removal of 4 bases from V and 5 bases from J, the junction contained 8 bases not matched to a gene. From germline, CDR1 is SGHNT and CDR2 YYREEE (reference sequence). CDR3 length: 16 residues. The CDR3 reads CASSQGLAVVNNEQFF. The CDR3 region has the DNA TGTGCCAGCAGCCAGGGACTAGCGGTAGTTAACAATGAGCAGTTCTTC.

This chain links TRBV5-4 with TRBJ2-1; 13 bases are shared with TRBD2. V shed 4 bases and J 9 bases; nucleotides not matched to a gene: 10. In germline, CDR1 is SGHNT, CDR2 YYREEE (reference sequence). The CDR3 loop spans 16 amino acids. CDR3 in amino acids: CASSRPTSGRASEQFF. CDR3 DNA: TGTGCCAGCAGCCGACCTACTAGCGGGAGGGCCAGTGAGCAGTTCTTC.

This sequence joins TRBV19 and TRBJ2-2, with 8 bases aligning to TRBD1. The CDR3 totals 17 residues. CDR1 LNHDA and CDR2 SQIVND come from the germline V gene (reference sequence). V lost 1 base, J lost 6 bases, and 10 bases stayed unmatched. DNA of the CDR3: TGTGCCAGTAGTATAGGTGTCCACAGGGGGAAGGCCGGGGAGCTGTTTTTT. The encoded protein is CASSIGVHRGKAGELFF.